These T cell receptor beta chains were read from a single sample in a study of blood T cells in healthy people across ages. Via MiXCR, TCRdb re-called the 5' RACE reads, giving one row per CDR3 protein. The data show 1.4 million or so distinct CDR3 sequences, around 40% seen once. Sequenced input: blood. The receptors stem from a woman aged 18 to 35 in good health. CDR3s include the opening cysteine and the closing phenylalanine or tryptophan. Fields, in order: J gene, V gene, D gene, clone size, CDR3 protein, CDR3 DNA. D genes are given only for firm matches. Clone size is stated in some rows and not others, as once, few, many or a class when expanded.

TRBJ2-1 | TRBV5-6 | - | - | CASSLGLASDEQFF | TGTGCCAGCAGCTTGGGGTTAGCTTCGGATGAGCAGTTCTTC
TRBJ1-2 | TRBV29-1 | - | few | CSVSVTDVYGYTF | TGCAGCGTTTCCGTGACAGACGTTTATGGCTACACCTTC
TRBJ2-4 | TRBV3-1 | - | - | CASSQDPTGVHEQYF | TGTGCCAGCAGCCAAGATCCGACGGGAGTGCATGAGCAGTACTTC
TRBJ2-1 | TRBV5-1 | - | few | CASSSVRSSYNEQFF | TGCGCCAGCAGCTCCGTTAGATCTTCCTACAATGAGCAGTTCTTC
TRBJ1-5 | TRBV12-3/TRBV12-4 | TRBD1 | few | CASSSTGARQPQHF | TGTGCCAGCAGTTCCACAGGGGCGAGGCAGCCCCAGCATTTT
TRBJ2-5 | TRBV29-1 | TRBD1 | - | CSVRAGTGVQYF | TGCAGCGTTCGGGCCGGGACAGGGGTGCAGTACTTC
TRBJ1-5 | TRBV10-3 | - | - | CAISERHSNQPQHF | TGTGCCATCAGTGAACGGCATAGCAATCAGCCCCAGCATTTT
TRBJ1-6 | TRBV4-1 | - | - | CASSRDRRTYNSPLHF | TGCGCCAGCAGCCGAGATCGACGGACCTATAATTCACCCCTCCACTTT
TRBJ1-5 | TRBV6-2/TRBV6-3 | TRBD1 | few | CASSYRDRGHQPQHF | TGTGCCAGCAGTTACAGGGACAGGGGCCATCAGCCCCAGCATTTT
TRBJ2-5 | TRBV3-1 | TRBD2 | - | CASSHPSLGLAGETQYF | TGTGCCAGCAGCCATCCCTCCCTGGGGCTAGCGGGAGAGACCCAGTACTTC
TRBJ1-2 | TRBV20-1 | - | many | CSARDLANYGYTF | TGCAGTGCTAGAGATCTTGCTAACTATGGCTACACCTTC
TRBJ1-2 | TRBV29-1 | - | few | CSVERPARDGYTF | TGCAGCGTTGAGCGGCCAGCTCGGGATGGCTACACCTTC
TRBJ1-1 | TRBV28 | - | many | CASSFPGGTEAFF | TGTGCCAGCAGTTTCCCGGGAGGCACTGAAGCTTTCTTT
TRBJ2-7 | TRBV27 | - | few | CASSWLTGASYEQYF | TGTGCCAGCAGTTGGTTGACGGGAGCTTCCTACGAGCAGTACTTC
TRBJ2-3 | TRBV6-2/TRBV6-3 | TRBD1 | few | CASSYPRPYRGGTDTQYF | TGTGCCAGCAGTTACCCCCGTCCCTACAGGGGAGGCACAGATACGCAGTATTTT
TRBJ2-3 | TRBV29-1 | - | once | CSVEDRGTSTDTQYF | TGCAGCGTTGAAGATCGGGGCACCTCCACAGATACGCAGTATTTT
TRBJ2-7 | TRBV28 | TRBD2 | few | CASSLGGVYTYEQYF | TGTGCCAGCAGTTTGGGAGGGGTATATACCTACGAGCAGTACTTC
TRBJ1-4 | TRBV6-5 | - | many | CASRRQGLGNEKLFF | TGTGCCAGCAGACGGCAGGGGCTTGGTAATGAAAAACTGTTTTTT
TRBJ2-1 | TRBV7-9 | TRBD1 | few | CASSLGDREYNEQFF | TGTGCCAGCAGCTTAGGGGACAGGGAGTACAATGAGCAGTTCTTC
TRBJ1-2 | TRBV5-6 | TRBD1 | few | CASRKQSRGHFGYTF | TGTGCCAGCAGAAAACAAAGCAGGGGGCACTTTGGCTACACCTTC
TRBJ2-5 | TRBV20-1 | TRBD2 | - | CSAKAGGGETQYF | TGCAGTGCTAAGGCGGGAGGTGGGGAGACCCAGTACTTC
TRBJ2-1 | TRBV12-3/TRBV12-4 | - | many | CASSLSRGAYNEQFF | TGTGCCAGCAGTTTATCGCGGGGCGCCTACAATGAGCAGTTCTTC
TRBJ2-1 | TRBV20-1 | TRBD2 | - | CSAPGLDPYGEQFF | TGCAGTGCTCCGGGACTAGATCCGTATGGGGAGCAGTTCTTC
TRBJ2-3 | TRBV9 | TRBD2 | once | CASSVVGTTTDAQYF | TGTGCCAGCAGCGTAGTTGGGACTACCACAGATGCGCAGTATTTT
TRBJ1-1 | TRBV20-1 | - | few | CSAGGTEAFF | TGCAGTGCTGGCGGAACTGAAGCTTTCTTT
TRBJ2-7 | TRBV15 | TRBD2 | - | CATSRDSYVAGVHEQYF | TGTGCCACCAGCAGAGATTCGTATGTGGCGGGAGTCCACGAGCAGTACTTC
TRBJ1-1 | TRBV7-2 | - | - | CASSLVPRIWDTEAFF | TGTGCCAGCAGCCTAGTCCCTCGGATCTGGGACACTGAAGCTTTCTTT
TRBJ2-4 | TRBV7-2 | - | - | CASSLIGTGSRNYEKYF | TGTGCCAGCAGCTTAATTGGGACTGGATCACGTAACTACGAGAAGTACTTC
TRBJ1-1 | TRBV12-3/TRBV12-4 | TRBD1 | - | CASRRDRVPPEAFF | TGTGCCAGCAGACGGGACAGGGTCCCCCCTGAAGCTTTCTTT
TRBJ2-5 | TRBV4-3 | - | - | CASSQDHQQETQYF | TGCGCCAGCAGCCAAGACCACCAGCAAGAGACCCAGTACTTC
TRBJ1-6 | TRBV7-9 | - | - | CASSRGPSPLHF | TGTGCCAGCAGCCGCGGCCCGTCACCCCTCCACTTT
TRBJ1-1 | TRBV4-1 | - | - | CASSQDSPVGKLNTEAFF | TGCGCCAGCAGCCAAGATTCCCCGGTTGGTAAGCTGAACACTGAAGCTTTCTTT
TRBJ1-2 | TRBV7-9 | - | - | CASSAGLHLAVDGYTF | TGTGCCAGCAGCGCCGGACTCCACCTAGCAGTAGACGGCTACACCTTC
TRBJ1-5 | TRBV6-2/TRBV6-3 | - | few | CASSYSGRGNQPQHF | TGTGCCAGCAGTTACTCGGGTCGGGGCAATCAGCCCCAGCATTTT
TRBJ1-5 | TRBV7-8 | TRBD1 | few | CASSPRTGGNQPQHF | TGTGCCAGCAGCCCAAGGACAGGGGGCAATCAGCCCCAGCATTTT
TRBJ2-1 | TRBV7-8 | - | - | CASSPSRRGWSYNEQFF | TGTGCCAGCAGCCCTAGCCGGCGGGGCTGGTCCTACAATGAGCAGTTCTTC
TRBJ2-7 | TRBV2 | - | few | CASSESGPHYEQYF | TGTGCCAGCAGTGAGTCGGGACCCCACTACGAGCAGTACTTC
TRBJ2-5 | TRBV12-3/TRBV12-4 | - | - | CASTTSWGKETQYF | TGTGCCAGCACCACCTCTTGGGGGAAAGAGACCCAGTACTTC
TRBJ1-4 | TRBV4-3 | - | - | CASGQTPRVKVATNEKLFF | TGCGCCAGCGGCCAGACTCCCCGGGTGAAAGTTGCAACTAATGAAAAACTGTTTTTT
TRBJ2-3 | TRBV6-4 | TRBD2 | - | CASPGLAEGADTQYF | TGTGCCAGCCCCGGACTAGCGGAGGGCGCAGATACGCAGTATTTT
TRBJ2-5 | TRBV6-2/TRBV6-3 | TRBD1 | few | CASSRRGPETQYF | TGTGCCAGCAGCCGAAGGGGGCCGGAGACCCAGTACTTC
TRBJ2-3 | TRBV12-3/TRBV12-4 | - | - | CASSPQISTDTQYF | TGTGCCAGCAGTCCTCAGATAAGCACAGATACGCAGTATTTT
TRBJ2-7 | TRBV6-1 | - | few | CASSESRTTGRGYEQYF | TGTGCCAGCAGTGAATCGAGGACGACGGGCCGAGGCTACGAGCAGTACTTC
TRBJ2-1 | TRBV24-1 | TRBD2 | few | CATSDLSSGRANEQFF | TGTGCCACCAGTGATTTGAGTAGCGGGAGGGCCAATGAGCAGTTCTTC
TRBJ1-1 | TRBV4-1 | - | - | CASSPWGANTEAFF | TGCGCCAGCAGCCCCTGGGGAGCGAACACTGAAGCTTTCTTT
TRBJ2-7 | TRBV20-1 | - | few | CSARVDRTTYEQYF | TGCAGTGCTAGAGTTGACAGGACCACCTACGAGCAGTACTTC
TRBJ1-2 | TRBV20-1 | TRBD1 | - | CSASDRASNYGYTF | TGCAGTGCTAGTGACAGGGCTTCTAACTATGGCTACACCTTC
TRBJ2-7 | TRBV20-1 | - | - | CSARGLDSYEQYF | TGCAGTGCTAGAGGACTAGATTCGTACGAGCAGTACTTC
TRBJ2-7 | TRBV6-2/TRBV6-3 | - | once | CASSQRGSSLTRYEQYF | TGTGCCAGCAGTCAAAGGGGGAGTTCTCTAACAAGGTACGAGCAGTACTTC
TRBJ1-2 | TRBV20-1 | - | - | CSARATVLYGYTF | TGCAGTGCTAGAGCGACAGTCCTCTATGGCTACACCTTC
TRBJ1-2 | TRBV9 | - | - | CASSVGGGGYTF | TGTGCCAGCAGCGTAGGGGGAGGTGGCTACACCTTC
TRBJ1-1 | TRBV6-5 | - | - | CASSKGAAGNTEAFF | TGTGCCAGCAGCAAAGGGGCGGCAGGGAACACTGAAGCTTTCTTT
TRBJ2-3 | TRBV6-5 | TRBD2 | - | CASSYFWTSGSDTQYF | TGTGCCAGCAGTTACTTCTGGACTAGCGGGAGTGATACGCAGTATTTT
TRBJ2-5 | TRBV7-2 | - | - | CANSLGSWYQETQYF | TGTGCCAACAGCTTAGGTAGTTGGTACCAAGAGACCCAGTACTTC